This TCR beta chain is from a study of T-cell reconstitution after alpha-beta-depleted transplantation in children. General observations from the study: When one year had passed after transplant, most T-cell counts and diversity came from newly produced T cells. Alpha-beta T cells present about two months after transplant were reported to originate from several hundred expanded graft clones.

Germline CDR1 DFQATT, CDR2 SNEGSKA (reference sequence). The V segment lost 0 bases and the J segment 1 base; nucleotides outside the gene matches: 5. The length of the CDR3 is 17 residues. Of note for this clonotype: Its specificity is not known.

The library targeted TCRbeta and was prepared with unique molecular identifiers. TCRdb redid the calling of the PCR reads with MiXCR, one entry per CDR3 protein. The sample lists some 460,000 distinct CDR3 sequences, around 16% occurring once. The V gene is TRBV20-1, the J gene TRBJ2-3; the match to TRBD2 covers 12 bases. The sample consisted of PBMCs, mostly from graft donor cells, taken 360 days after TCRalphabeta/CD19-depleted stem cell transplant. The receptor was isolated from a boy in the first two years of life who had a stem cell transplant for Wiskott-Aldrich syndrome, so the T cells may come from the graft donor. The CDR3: CSAREPRLAGGTDTQYF. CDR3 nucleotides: TGCAGTGCTAGAGAACCCCGACTAGCGGGGGGCACAGATACGCAGTATTTT.